Each of the 2 T cell receptor beta chains below was sequenced from the same sample in a study of cytomegalovirus exposure and HLA in healthy donors. PCR involved 60 Vbeta and 13 Jbeta primers. TCRdb's copy holds only in-frame clones and misses some; the assay was immunoSEQ multiplex PCR. The sample records fewer than 200,000 clones, around 83% being singletons. Material: PBMCs. The receptors here all came from a middle-aged man in good health and CMV-seronegative.

To note about this clone: The junction and the germline gene differ at one end; a read error may be behind it. V is TRBV28 and J is TRBJ1-1; a possible D gene is TRBD1 (6 bases). The CDR3 totals 15 residues. CDR1 is MDHEN and CDR2 is SYDVKM in the germline V gene. The CDR3 region is CASSTATGWNTEASF. CDR3 DNA sequence: TGTGCCAGCAGTACTGCCACAGGGTGGAACACTGAAGCTTCCTTT.

The J gene is TRBJ2-5, the V gene TRBV7-9, with D perhaps matching TRBD2 (7 bases). The length of the CDR3 is 14 residues. Per germline, CDR1 SEHNR and CDR2 FQNEAQ (reference sequence). Trimming left V 7 bases short and J 1 base short, with 13 bases between. CDR3 protein: CASNWGGGQETQYF. CDR3 bases: TGTGCCAGCAATTGGGGGGGCGGCCAAGAGACCCAGTACTTC.